This T cell receptor beta chain was identified in a study of multiple sclerosis patients with progressive multifocal leukoencephalopathy. The germline CDR1 and CDR2 sequences are SGHAT and FQNNGV. The CDR3 sequence is 15 residues long. V was cut by 5 bases and J by 0 bases, with 11 bases left in between. With regard to this clone: Its antigen is undetermined.

Repertoires were generated with immunoSEQ multiplex PCR, while TCRdb's copy carries only in-frame clones and drops some. The sample has 25,000 to 35,000 clones, roughly nine tenths seen once. General observations from the study: Less diverse TRB repertoires were suggested in most PML patients.

Indicated time point: time of PML onset. The V call is TRBV11-2, the J call TRBJ2-1; D gene unclear. Sequences were derived from PBMCs, sampled from a patient treated with natalizumab. This sequence originates from a human donor with progressive multifocal leukoencephalopathy. Here the CDR3 reads CASSPDLNSYNEQFF. The CDR3 bases are TGTGCCAGCAGCCCTGACCTTAACTCCTACAATGAGCAGTTCTTC.